Listed here is a single TCR beta chain. Its antigen is unidentified. A library of TCRbeta sequences, prepared with unique molecular identifiers, was generated. TCRdb called the PCR reads again in MiXCR, with one record for every CDR3 protein. Of more than 400,000 distinct CDR3 sequences in the sample, 43% were seen once. This sample was taken from a study of T-cell reconstitution after alpha-beta-depleted transplantation in children. Study-level points and caveats: Two months or so post-transplant, alpha-beta T cells reportedly derived from several hundred expanded graft clones.

Germline CDR1 and CDR2: SGDLS and YYNGEE. CDR3 length equals 19 residues. V gave up 4 bases and J gave up 0 bases; unmatched junction bases: 11. The sample in question was PBMCs, obtained before TCRalphabeta/CD19-depleted stem cell transplant. The receptor comes from a girl aged 2 to 10 with aplastic anemia, due to receive a stem cell transplant. The V gene is TRBV9, the J gene TRBJ2-2; 11 bases are shared with TRBD1. In DNA, the CDR3 is TGTGCCAGCAGCCCGCCGGACAGGGGGCCCGGTACGAACACCGGGGAGCTGTTTTTT. Translated: CASSPPDRGPGTNTGELFF.